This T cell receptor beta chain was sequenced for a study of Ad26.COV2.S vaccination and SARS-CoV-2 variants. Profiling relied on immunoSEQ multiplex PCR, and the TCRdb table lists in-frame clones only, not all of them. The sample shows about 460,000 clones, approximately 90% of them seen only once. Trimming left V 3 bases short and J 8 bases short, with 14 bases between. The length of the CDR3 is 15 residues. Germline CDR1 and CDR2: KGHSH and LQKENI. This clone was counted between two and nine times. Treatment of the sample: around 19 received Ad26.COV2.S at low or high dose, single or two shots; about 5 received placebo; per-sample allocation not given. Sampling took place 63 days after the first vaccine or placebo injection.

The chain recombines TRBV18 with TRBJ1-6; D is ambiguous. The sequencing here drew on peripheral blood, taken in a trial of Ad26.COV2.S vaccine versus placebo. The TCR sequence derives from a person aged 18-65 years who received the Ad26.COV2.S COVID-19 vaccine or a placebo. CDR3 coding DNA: TGTGCCAGCTCACCCGTCGGTCGACGGGATTCACCCCTCCACTTT. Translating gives CASSPVGRRDSPLHF. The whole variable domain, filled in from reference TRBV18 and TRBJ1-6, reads NAGVMQNPRHLVRRRGQEARLRCSPMKGHSHVYWYRQLPEEGLKFMVYLQKENIIDESGMPKERFSAEFPKEGPSILRIQQVVRGDSAAYFCASSPVGRRDSPLHFGNGTRLTVT.